This T cell receptor (beta chain) was identified during a study of blood T cell repertoires in COVID-19 (dated by TCRdb to the early 2020s). About the study as a whole: Samples from collaborators originated in the United States, Italy and Spain and spanned both the acute and convalescent phases of COVID-19. The material from the prospective study consisted of cDNA or gDNA derived from T cells, B-cell-depleted T cells, or PBMCs. Deeply sampled blood TCRbeta repertoires from subjects exposed to, actively infected with, or recovered from COVID-19 were included in the dataset. A freely available public database, intended as a resource for researchers studying the immune response to SARS-CoV-2, is where the repertoires were released. Samples came from the ongoing ImmuneRACE study (first 160 participants) plus 1,254 subjects from 6 global collaborators. Sample metadata almost always included a de-identified subject ID, COVID-19 status, age in years and sex. Where available, HLA class I and class II types were obtained from metadata supplied by the sample provider rather than from assay-based typing.

A note on this clone: Its antigen has not been determined. No base-level quality is on record; no much larger clone is a single base apart.

Broad study findings and their caveats: How much clinical and demographic metadata was included differed by source and by participant, and the metadata was provided uncurated.

The collaborating institutions used their own protocols to collect whole blood in K2EDTA tubes. For TCRbeta analysis, collaborators shipped samples in one of three forms: frozen whole blood, isolated PBMCs, or DNA extracted from either of those sample types. TCRbeta CDR3 regions were amplified from genomic DNA by means of the immunoSEQ Assay, a bias-controlled multiplex PCR. The authors' analysis ran thus. The number of nucleated cells in each sample was estimated by amplification of reference gene primers within the assay. Sequence reads were collapsed and filtered to measure the absolute abundance of every unique TCRbeta CDR3 rearrangement. For each sample, productive Simpson clonality was calculated by taking the square root of Simpson's diversity index across productive rearrangements. TCRdb's version of the immuneACCESS table is confined to in-frame rearrangements and falls short of the full clone set. An unresolved V gene accounts for under half of the shortfall where checked; the remainder is of unknown origin. The V and J calls and clone size were taken over from that table, and D and trimming were inferred from the DNA. This sample has about 250,000 clones in its table, and roughly 88% of those were observed once. Together, the top ten hold approximately 1.4% of the sample.

Spanning cysteine to phenylalanine, the CDR3 consists of 13 amino acids. This entry keeps only the CDR3 DNA: 39 bases, framed from base 1. CDR1 and CDR2 are drawn from the germline V gene (reference sequence): LNHDA, SQIVND. The germline ends are 8 bases apart after V is trimmed by 4 bases and J by 2 bases. The TCR sequence derives from a man aged 80 or over with acute or convalescent COVID-19. The V gene is TRBV19 and the J gene is TRBJ1-1; the D gene is unclear. What was sequenced was peripheral blood. The DNA sequence is given as TGTGCCAGTAGTAACCGGGGAAACACTGAAGCTTTCTTT. The translation is CASSNRGNTEAFF.